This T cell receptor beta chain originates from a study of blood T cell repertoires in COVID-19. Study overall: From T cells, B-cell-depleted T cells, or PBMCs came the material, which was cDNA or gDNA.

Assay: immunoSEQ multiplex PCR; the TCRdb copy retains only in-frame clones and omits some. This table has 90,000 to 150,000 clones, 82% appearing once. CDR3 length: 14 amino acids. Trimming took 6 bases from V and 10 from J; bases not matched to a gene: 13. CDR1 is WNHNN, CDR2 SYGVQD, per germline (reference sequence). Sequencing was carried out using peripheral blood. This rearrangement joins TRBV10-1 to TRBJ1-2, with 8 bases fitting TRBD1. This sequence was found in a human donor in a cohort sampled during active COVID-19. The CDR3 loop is CASRGGGAGGLYTF. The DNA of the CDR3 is TGCGCCAGCAGGGGGGGAGGCGCAGGGGGCCTCTACACCTTC.